This TCR beta chain was captured in a study of blood T cell repertoires in COVID-19. About the study: The origin of the acute and convalescent COVID-19 samples was the United States, Italy and Spain.

This table comes from immunoSEQ multiplex PCR, and its TCRdb copy is limited to in-frame clones, with some not included. Among 450,000 or so clones listed, over 85% were seen once. Trimming took off 5 bases at V and 7 bases at J, with 8 bases between the two ends. CDR3 size: 11 residues. Germline V gene sequence: CDR1 KGHSH, CDR2 LQKENI. The sequence derives from a man in his late teens or twenties with COVID-19, enrolled during active disease. The sequencing input was peripheral blood. The chain links TRBV18 to TRBJ1-1, with D hard to call. CDR3 coding DNA: TGTGCCAGCTCAGCGACGGGTGAAGCTTTCTTT. Its protein product is CASSATGEAFF.